A single sample gave rise to the 9 T cell receptor beta chains below, sequenced in a study of T cells in localized non-small cell lung cancer. Data came from immunoSEQ multiplex PCR; TCRdb stores just in-frame clones and leaves some out. Among some 71,000 clones listed, almost 85% were seen once. The sample here was peripheral blood, taken before any cancer treatment. The source is an older female donor with stage I lung adenocarcinoma.

V and J are TRBV5-4 and TRBJ2-2, with 12 bases that match TRBD2. V trimming: 4 bases; J trimming: 5 bases; junction bases outside the gene matches: 6. The CDR3 contains 16 residues. The germline CDR1 and CDR2 sequences are SGHNT and YYREEE (reference sequence). The CDR3 here is CASSRRLAGVTGELFF. The CDR3 coding sequence is TGTGCCAGCAGCCGGAGACTAGCGGGAGTGACCGGGGAGCTGTTTTTT.

The J gene is TRBJ1-2, the V gene TRBV7-3, with 8 bases aligning to TRBD1. The germline V gene encodes CDR1 SGHTA and CDR2 FQGTGA. The CDR3 spans 13 residues. V shed 5 bases and J 4 bases; nucleotides not matched to a gene: 3. CDR3: CASSDGQGYGYTF. The CDR3 DNA is TGTGCCAGCAGCGACGGACAGGGCTATGGCTACACCTTC.

The chain combines TRBV11-3 with TRBJ2-1, with 10 bases lining up with TRBD2. Per germline, CDR1 SGHNT and CDR2 YENEEA. J was trimmed by 2 bases and V by 6 bases; bases with no gene match: 4. The CDR3 runs 15 residues. DNA of the CDR3: TGTGCCAGCAGTTCCGGACTAGCGGCCTACAATGAGCAGTTCTTC. Encoded protein: CASSSGLAAYNEQFF.

V and J are TRBV21-1 and TRBJ1-1. TRBV21-1 is a recognized pseudogene. CDR3 length: 13 amino acids. CDR3 nucleotides: TGTGCCAGCAGCAAGACCATGGAAACTGAAGCTTTCTTT. It yields the protein CASSKTMETEAFF.

The chain carries TRBV7-2 and TRBJ2-4; D is unresolved. The CDR3 runs to 13 residues. Germline CDR1 reads SGHTA; CDR2 reads FQGNSA. The ends were cut back, 3 bases at V and 1 base at J, with 4 bases in the middle. In DNA, the CDR3 is TGTGCCAGCAGCTTTACGGCCAAAAACATTCAGTACTTC. Encoded protein: CASSFTAKNIQYF.

This clone was recorded a few times. The chain combines TRBV29-1 with TRBJ2-3; possibly TRBD1 for D (6 bases). The CDR3 length is 15 residues. CDR1 SQVTM and CDR2 ANQGSEA come from the germline V gene. Between the trimmed V and J ends, which lost 1 base and 4 bases, there was a span of 15 bases. CDR3 DNA sequence: TGCAGCGTTGAAGGGGGGTCAGGGGTTGCAGATACGCAGTATTTT. It specifies CSVEGGSGVADTQYF.

The gene calls are TRBV18 and TRBJ1-1, with D hard to call. Germline V gene sequence: CDR1 KGHSH, CDR2 LQKENI. The CDR3 is made up of 14 amino acids. V was clipped by 5 bases and J by 1 base, with 11 bases between them. The CDR3 is CASSGQMGNTEAFF. In DNA form, the CDR3 reads TGTGCCAGCTCAGGGCAAATGGGGAACACTGAAGCTTTCTTT.

The chain recombines TRBV6-5 with TRBJ2-2; no reliable D call. Trimming stripped 6 bases from V and 4 bases from J, with 6 bases between. The CDR3 spans 12 residues. Germline CDR1 and CDR2: MNHEY and SVGAGI. The chain's CDR3 is CASSYSTGELFF. The CDR3 nucleotides are TGTGCCAGCAGCTACAGCACCGGGGAGCTGTTTTTT.

This chain connects TRBV12-5 to TRBJ1-5; D not resolved. This CDR3 is 12 amino acids long. Deletions cut 2 bases from V and 5 bases from J, with 4 bases between. Germline CDR1 and CDR2: LGHNT and FRNRAP. CDR3 in amino acids: CASGLLDQPQHF. For the CDR3, the DNA is TGTGCTAGTGGTTTGCTCGATCAGCCCCAGCATTTT.